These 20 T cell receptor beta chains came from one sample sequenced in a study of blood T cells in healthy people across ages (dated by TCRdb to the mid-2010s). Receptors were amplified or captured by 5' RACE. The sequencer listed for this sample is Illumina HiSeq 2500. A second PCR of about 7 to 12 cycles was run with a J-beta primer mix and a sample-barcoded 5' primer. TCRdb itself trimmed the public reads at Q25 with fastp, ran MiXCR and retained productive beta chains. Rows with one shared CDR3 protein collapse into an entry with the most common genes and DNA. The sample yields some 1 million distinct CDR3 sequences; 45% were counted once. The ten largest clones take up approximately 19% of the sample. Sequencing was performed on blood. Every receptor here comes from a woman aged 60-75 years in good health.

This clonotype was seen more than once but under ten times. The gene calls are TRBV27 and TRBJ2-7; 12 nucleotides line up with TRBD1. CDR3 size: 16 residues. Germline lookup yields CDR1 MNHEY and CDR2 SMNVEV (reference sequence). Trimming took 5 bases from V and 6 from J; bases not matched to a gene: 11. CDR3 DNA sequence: TGTGCCAGCAGTACCTTAGCCGGGACAGGGGGCGGCGAGCAGTACTTC. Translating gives CASSTLAGTGGGEQYF.

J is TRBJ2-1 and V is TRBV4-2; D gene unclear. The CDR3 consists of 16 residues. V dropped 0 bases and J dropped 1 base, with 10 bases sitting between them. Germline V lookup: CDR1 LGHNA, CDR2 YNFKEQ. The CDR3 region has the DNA TGTGCCAGCAGCCAAGAAGGGTCCCATTCCTACAATGAGCAGTTCTTC. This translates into CASSQEGSHSYNEQFF.

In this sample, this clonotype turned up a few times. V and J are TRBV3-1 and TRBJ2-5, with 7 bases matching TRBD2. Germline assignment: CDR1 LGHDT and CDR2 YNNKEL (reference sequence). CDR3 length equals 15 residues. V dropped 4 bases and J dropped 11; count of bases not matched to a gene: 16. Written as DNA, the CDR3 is TGTGCCAGCAGCCCCGGACCCCGGCTAGCGGTTCCTCAGTACTTC. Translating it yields CASSPGPRLAVPQYF.

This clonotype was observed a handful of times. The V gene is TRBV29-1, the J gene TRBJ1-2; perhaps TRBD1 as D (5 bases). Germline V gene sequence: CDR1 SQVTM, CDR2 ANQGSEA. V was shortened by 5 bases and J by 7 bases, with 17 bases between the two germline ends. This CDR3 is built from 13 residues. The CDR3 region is CSVLYQGALGYTF. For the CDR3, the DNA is TGCAGCGTTTTGTATCAGGGTGCACTTGGCTACACCTTC.

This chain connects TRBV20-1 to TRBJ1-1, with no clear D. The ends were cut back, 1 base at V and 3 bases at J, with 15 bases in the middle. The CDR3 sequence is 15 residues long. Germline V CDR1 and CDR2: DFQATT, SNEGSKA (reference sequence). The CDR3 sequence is CSARAQRTLDTEAFF. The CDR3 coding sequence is TGCAGTGCTAGAGCGCAAAGGACTCTCGACACTGAAGCTTTCTTT.

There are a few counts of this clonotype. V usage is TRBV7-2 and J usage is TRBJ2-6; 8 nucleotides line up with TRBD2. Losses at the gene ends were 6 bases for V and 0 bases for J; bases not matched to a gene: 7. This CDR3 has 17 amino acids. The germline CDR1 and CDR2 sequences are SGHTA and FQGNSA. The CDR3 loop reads CASSSTSATSGANVLTF. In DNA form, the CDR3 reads TGTGCCAGCAGTTCGACTAGCGCAACCTCTGGGGCCAACGTCCTGACTTTC.

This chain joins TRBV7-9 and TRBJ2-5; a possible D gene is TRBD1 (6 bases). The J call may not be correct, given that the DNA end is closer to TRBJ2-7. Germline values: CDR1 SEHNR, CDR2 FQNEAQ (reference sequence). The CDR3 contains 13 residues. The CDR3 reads CASSDRLTGEQYF. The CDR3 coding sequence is TGTGCCAGCAGTGACAGGCTAACCGGCGAGCAGTACTTC.

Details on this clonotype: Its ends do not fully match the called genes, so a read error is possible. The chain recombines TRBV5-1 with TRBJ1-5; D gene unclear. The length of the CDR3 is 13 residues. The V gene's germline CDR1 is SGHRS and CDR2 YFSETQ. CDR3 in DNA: TGCGCCAGCAGCTTGTTGGATACCCAGCCCCTGCATTTT. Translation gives CASSLLDTQPLHF.

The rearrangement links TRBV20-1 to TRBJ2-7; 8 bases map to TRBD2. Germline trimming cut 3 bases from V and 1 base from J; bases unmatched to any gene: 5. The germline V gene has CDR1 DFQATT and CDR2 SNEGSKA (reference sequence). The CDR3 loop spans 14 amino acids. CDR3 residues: CSASWREASYEQYF. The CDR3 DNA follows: TGCAGTGCTAGTTGGCGGGAGGCATCCTACGAGCAGTACTTC.

The CDR3 region is CASSSKTGGAYEQYF. The CDR3 DNA is TGTGCCAGCAGTTCAAAGACAGGAGGGGCCTACGAGCAGTACTTC. The chain has TRBV28 and TRBJ2-7; either TRBD1 or TRBD2 may fit D (6 bases each). V lost 4 bases to trimming and J lost 2 bases, with 15 bases between them. Germline V CDR1 and CDR2: MDHEN, SYDVKM. The CDR3 sequence is 15 residues long.

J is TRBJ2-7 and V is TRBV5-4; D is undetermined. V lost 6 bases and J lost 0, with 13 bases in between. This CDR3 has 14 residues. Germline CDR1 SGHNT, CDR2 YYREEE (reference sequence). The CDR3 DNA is TGTGCCAGCAACGCCGTTGCCAGCTCCTACGAGCAGTACTTC. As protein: CASNAVASSYEQYF.

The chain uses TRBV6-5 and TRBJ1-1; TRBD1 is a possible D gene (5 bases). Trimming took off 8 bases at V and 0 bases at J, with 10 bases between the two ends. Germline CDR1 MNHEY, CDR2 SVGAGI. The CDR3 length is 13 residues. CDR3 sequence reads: CASADTLNTEAFF. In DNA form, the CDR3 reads TGTGCCAGCGCGGACACTCTGAACACTGAAGCTTTCTTT.

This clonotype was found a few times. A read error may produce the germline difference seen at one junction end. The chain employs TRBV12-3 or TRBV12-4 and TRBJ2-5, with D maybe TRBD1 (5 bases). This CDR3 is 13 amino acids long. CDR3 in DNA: TGTGCCAGCAGTGTAGCAGGGTTGCCGACCCAGTACTTC. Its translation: CASSVAGLPTQYF.

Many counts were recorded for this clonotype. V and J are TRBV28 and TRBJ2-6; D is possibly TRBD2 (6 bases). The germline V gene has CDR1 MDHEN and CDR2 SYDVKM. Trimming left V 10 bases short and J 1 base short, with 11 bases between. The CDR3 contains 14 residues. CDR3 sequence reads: CAIGGISGANVLTF. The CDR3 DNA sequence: TGTGCCATTGGAGGGATATCTGGGGCCAACGTCCTGACTTTC.

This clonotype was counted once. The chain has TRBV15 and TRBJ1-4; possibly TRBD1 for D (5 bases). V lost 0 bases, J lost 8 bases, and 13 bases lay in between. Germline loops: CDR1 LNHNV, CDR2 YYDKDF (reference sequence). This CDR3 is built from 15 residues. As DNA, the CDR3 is TGTGCCACCAGCAGAGACCGAGGGGCGAGCGAAAAACTGTTTTTT. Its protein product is CATSRDRGASEKLFF.

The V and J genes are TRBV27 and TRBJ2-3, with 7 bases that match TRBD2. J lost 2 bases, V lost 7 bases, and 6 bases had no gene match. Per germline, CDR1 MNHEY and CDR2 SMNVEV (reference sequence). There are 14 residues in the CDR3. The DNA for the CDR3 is TGTGCCAGCACGAGACTAGCAGACACAGATACGCAGTATTTT. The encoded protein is CASTRLADTDTQYF.

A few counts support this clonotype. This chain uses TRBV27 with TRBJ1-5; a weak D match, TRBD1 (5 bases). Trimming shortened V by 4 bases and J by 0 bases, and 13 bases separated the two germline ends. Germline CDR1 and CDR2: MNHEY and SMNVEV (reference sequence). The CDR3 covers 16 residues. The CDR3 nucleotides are TGTGCCAGCAGTTATGGAGGGGCGTATAGCAATCAGCCCCAGCATTTT. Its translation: CASSYGGAYSNQPQHF.

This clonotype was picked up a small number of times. CDR3 sequence (DNA): TGTGCTAGTGGCCCCCCGGGGAATGAAAAACTGTTTTTT. It translates to CASGPPGNEKLFF. V gene TRBV12-5 combines with J gene TRBJ1-4; no clear D. The CDR3 sequence is 13 residues long. V was trimmed by 6 bases and J by 5 bases, leaving 10 bases between them. Germline V gene data show CDR1 as LGHNT and CDR2 as FRNRAP.

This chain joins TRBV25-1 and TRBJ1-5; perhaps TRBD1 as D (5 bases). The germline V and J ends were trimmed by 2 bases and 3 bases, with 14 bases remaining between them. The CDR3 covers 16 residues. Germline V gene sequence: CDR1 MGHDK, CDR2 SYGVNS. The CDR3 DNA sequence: TGTGCCAGCAGTGAAAGGGGCGGGGGGAACAATCAGCCCCAGCATTTT. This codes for CASSERGGGNNQPQHF.

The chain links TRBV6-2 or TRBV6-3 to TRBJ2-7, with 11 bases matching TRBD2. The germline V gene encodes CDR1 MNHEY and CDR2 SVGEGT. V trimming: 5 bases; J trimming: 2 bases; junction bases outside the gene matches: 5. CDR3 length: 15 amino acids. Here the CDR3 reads CASSIRLAGTYEQYF. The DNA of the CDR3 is TGTGCCAGCAGTATTCGACTAGCGGGGACCTACGAGCAGTACTTC.